Detailed here is one T cell receptor beta chain. What it binds is not known. Following RNA extraction, reverse transcription yielded cDNA that acted as the sequencing template. Here immunoSEQ multiplex PCR was the method, and the copy in TCRdb shows in-frame clones only, minus some. The sample carries some 170,000 clones, about 67% recorded once. V lost 6 bases, J lost 4 bases, and 11 bases lay in between. CDR3 size: 13 residues. Germline loops: CDR1 SGHNT, CDR2 YENEEA. The data stem from a study of CD8+ T cells in alopecia areata. Study at large: Twice a day, 5 to 10 mg of oral tofacitinib was administered to treated patients. A 6-month period off drug followed tofacitinib, which lasted 6 to 18 months.

Findings and caveats of the study: Alopecia totalis/universalis scalp especially showed more expanded CD8+ clones than normal scalp.

The sequencing here drew on CD8+ T cells sorted from blood, taken at week 0. This sequence was found in a human donor with alopecia areata. This chain uses TRBV11-3 with TRBJ2-3, with D perhaps TRBD2 (5 bases). For the CDR3, the DNA is TGTGCCAGCAGGGGAGAGGTCCCAGATACGCAGTATTTT. Translated, it gives CASRGEVPDTQYF.